The T cell receptor (beta chain) described here comes from a study of T cell responses to AZD1222 COVID-19 vaccine (dated by TCRdb to the early 2020s). Describing the broader study: TCR sequencing covered roughly 230 trial participants: about 210 given two doses of AZD1222 and about 26 given two doses of MenACWY control vaccine. Trial participants were enrolled by age into 18-55, 56-69 and 70-plus year subgroups, with about 150, 27 and 61 TCR-sequenced participants respectively.

The CDR3 regions of human TCRbeta chains were subjected to immunosequencing. The original pipeline was this. Repertoire TCRs were matched against a reference library of SARS-CoV-2-specific TCRs generated with the MIRA antigen-specificity platform. Breadth meant the fraction of unique TCRs that were SARS-CoV-2-associated, whereas depth meant the fraction of total T cells that were SARS-CoV-2-associated. Using the MIRA data, each spike-specific TCR was assigned both to the spike region to which the TCR was reactive and to a CD4 or CD8 class. Log10-transformed breadth and depth values were compared by one-way ANOVA with Sidak's multiple comparisons tests. Not all clones reach the TCRdb copy of this immuneACCESS table, which keeps in-frame sequences only. Checked studies attribute under half of the gap to unresolved V genes and leave the rest unexplained. From that table come the V and J calls and clone size; the DNA was used to work out D and trimming. The sample data list over 80,000 clones, and approximately 89% of these were observed just once. About 9% of the sample lies in the top ten.

Taken with the paper, the label for time point translates to: about 28 days (+/-7) after the second vaccine dose. Because spike-specific TCR depth and breadth did not differ between the two schedules, AZD1222 recipients who got a second dose at roughly 4 weeks were pooled with those who got a second dose at roughly 12 weeks. Vaccinee samples were obtained from the UK trials COV001 and COV002, which included a single-blind randomized controlled phase 2/3 trial of AZD1222 (ChAdOx1 nCoV-19) in healthy adults. For TCRbeta chain sequencing, PBMC samples were collected from trial participants at day 0 and at day 28 after the second dose. Relative to germline, V is missing 4 bases and J is missing 4 bases, with 5 bases of the junction outside any gene match. Its CDR3 holds 14 amino acids, cysteine through phenylalanine. Of the read, only the CDR3 DNA is kept; its 42 bases are in frame from base 1. CDR1 and CDR2, per the germline V gene, are SGHRS and YFSETQ.

Points the paper makes about the study in general: Most participants were white British and females outnumbered males, and the authors suggested that clonal diversity may have been underestimated. Conclusions about previously exposed vaccinees were limited because only six AZD1222 recipients were SARS-CoV-2 seropositive at baseline. The 56-69-year group was small, and its depth increase did not reach significance, likely because of low power. Because no samples from the day 14 peak response were available, repertoires could be characterized only after the peak T cell response. Nearly half of unique spike-specific TCRs reportedly recognized epitopes outside regions mutated in the B.1.351 and B.1.1.7 variants. After two AZD1222 doses, spike-specific TCR breadth and depth were significantly higher than at day 0 and than in MenACWY recipients. The vaccine-associated CD4 TCRs covered the entire spike protein, and the dominant responses fell in regions 160-218 and 743-854.

Of note for this clone: This receptor's antigen is unknown. No per-base quality is available; no much larger clone lies one base away.

The rearranged chain carries TRBV5-1 and TRBJ1-1, with 9 middle bases fitting TRBD1. The source material was peripheral blood, sampled 28 days after the second AZD1222 dose. This TCR derives from an adult who received the AZD1222 COVID-19 vaccine. The sequenced DNA: TGCGCCAGCAGCAGGACGACAGGGGGCACTGAAGCTTTCTTT. Translated, it gives CASSRTTGGTEAFF.